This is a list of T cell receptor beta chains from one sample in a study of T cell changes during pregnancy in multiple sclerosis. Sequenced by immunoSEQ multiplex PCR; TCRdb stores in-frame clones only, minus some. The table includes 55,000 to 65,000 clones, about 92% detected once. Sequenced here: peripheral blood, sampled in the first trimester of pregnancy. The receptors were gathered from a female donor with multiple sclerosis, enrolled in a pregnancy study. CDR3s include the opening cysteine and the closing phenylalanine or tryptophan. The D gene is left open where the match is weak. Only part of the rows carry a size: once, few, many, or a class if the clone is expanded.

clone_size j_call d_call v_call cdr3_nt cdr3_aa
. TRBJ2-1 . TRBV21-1 TGTGCCAGCAGCATGGCGGTGGGGGACAGGGTAAACAATGAGCAGTTCTTC CASSMAVGDRVNNEQFF
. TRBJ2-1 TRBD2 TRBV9 TGTGCCAGCAGCCCCGGGACTAGCTTCCCCTATGAGCAGTTCTTC CASSPGTSFPYEQFF
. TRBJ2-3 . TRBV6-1 TGTGCCAGCAGTGGTCGGGGTTACACAGATACGCAGTATTTT CASSGRGYTDTQYF
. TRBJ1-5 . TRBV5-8 TGTGCCAGCAGCTTGGCCGGGGTTAGCAATCAGCCCCAGCATTTT CASSLAGVSNQPQHF
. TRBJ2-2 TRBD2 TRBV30 TGTGCCTGGCATACTAGCGGGGTGAACACCGGGGAGCTGTTTTTT CAWHTSGVNTGELFF
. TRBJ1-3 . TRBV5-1 TGCGCCAGCAGACTCGATGGTCCCTCTGGAAACACCATATATTTT CASRLDGPSGNTIYF
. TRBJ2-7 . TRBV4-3 TGCGCCAGCAGCCAAGGAGACGGAGCTACCTACGAGCAGTACTTC CASSQGDGATYEQYF
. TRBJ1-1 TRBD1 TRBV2 TGTGCCAGCAGCGGGACAGGGGGTGGCACTGAAGCTTTCTTT CASSGTGGGTEAFF
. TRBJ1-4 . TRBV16 TGTGCCAGCAGCCCCTCGGTAGCAACTAATGAAAAACTGTTTTTT CASSPSVATNEKLFF
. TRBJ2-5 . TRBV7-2 TGTGCCAGCAGCTTAGAGGCGGGACCGGAGACCCAGTACTTC CASSLEAGPETQYF
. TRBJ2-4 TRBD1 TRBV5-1 TGCGCCAGCAGCACGGGACAGGGAGACAAAAACATTCAGTACTTC CASSTGQGDKNIQYF
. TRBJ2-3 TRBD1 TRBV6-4 TGTGCCAGCAGCCGGGACAGGGCTGCAGATACGCAGTATTTT CASSRDRAADTQYF
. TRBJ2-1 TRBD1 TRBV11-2 TGTGCCAGCAGACCCCCCGGGACAGCACTCTACAATGAGCAGTTCTTC CASRPPGTALYNEQFF
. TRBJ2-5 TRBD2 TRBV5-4 TGTGCCAGCAGCTTGGAACTAGCGGGGAGAGAGACCCAGTACTTC CASSLELAGRETQYF
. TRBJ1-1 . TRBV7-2 TGTGCCAGCAGCCTAGCTTGGGGCAGGGTTCACACTGAAGCTTTCTTT CASSLAWGRVHTEAFF
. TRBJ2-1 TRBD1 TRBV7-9 TGTGCCAGCAGACCCGGGACAGCCCTGAAAGCGCAGTTCTTC CASRPGTALKAQFF
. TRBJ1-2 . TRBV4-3 TGCGCCAGCAGCCAAGTTGGCGGTACCCGCTATGGCTACACCTTC CASSQVGGTRYGYTF
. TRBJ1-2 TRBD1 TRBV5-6 TGTGCCAGCAGCTTGGTCAGGGGGTATGGCTACACCTTC CASSLVRGYGYTF
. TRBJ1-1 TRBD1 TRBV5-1 TGCGCCAGCAGCTTAGGACAGGGGTCTGAAGCTTTCTTT CASSLGQGSEAFF
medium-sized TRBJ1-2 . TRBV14 TGTGCCAGCAGCCCAGGGCGGGGGGCAAGGGATGGCTACACCTTC CASSPGRGARDGYTF
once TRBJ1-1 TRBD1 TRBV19 TGTGCCACCAGACAGGGTAACACTGAAGCTTTCTTT CATRQGNTEAFF
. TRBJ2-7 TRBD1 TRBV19 TGTGCCAACCCGGACAGGGGGCTGCCTGGGCAGTACTTC CANPDRGLPGQYF
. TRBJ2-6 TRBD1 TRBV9 TGTGCCAGCAGCGTAGCTACAGGGGGTTTTTCCGGGGCCAACGTCCTGACTTTC CASSVATGGFSGANVLTF
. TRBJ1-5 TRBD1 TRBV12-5 TGTGCTAGTGGTTTTGGACAGGGCCGGGGGTATAGCAATCAGCCCCAGCATTTT CASGFGQGRGYSNQPQHF
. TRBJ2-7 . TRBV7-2 TGTGCCAGCAGCTTAGCCAGGACCTACGAGCAGTACTTC CASSLARTYEQYF
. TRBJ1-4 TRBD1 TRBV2 TGTGCCAGCAGTGAGGACAGGGGGGATGAAAAACTGTTTTTT CASSEDRGDEKLFF
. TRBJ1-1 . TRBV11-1 TGTGCCAGCAGCTATAGAGATACCGGGACTGAAGCTTTCTTT CASSYRDTGTEAFF
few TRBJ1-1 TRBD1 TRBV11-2 TGTGCCAGCAGCCCCAACAGGGGCGGGGATGAAGCTTTCTTT CASSPNRGGDEAFF
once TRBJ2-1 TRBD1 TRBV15 TGTGCCACCAGCAGTCCCTCAGGGGGTAGATACAATGAGCAGTTCTTC CATSSPSGGRYNEQFF
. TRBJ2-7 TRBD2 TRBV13 TGTGCCAGCAGCCCCCGGGCTAGCGGGGGGAGCTCCTACGAGCAGTACTTC CASSPRASGGSSYEQYF
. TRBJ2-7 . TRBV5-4 TGTGCCAGCAGTCGCCCGGGAGCCCCGGAGGAGCAGTACTTC CASSRPGAPEEQYF
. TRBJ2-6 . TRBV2 TGTGCCAGCGAGGAGGCCAACGTCCTGACTTTC CASEEANVLTF
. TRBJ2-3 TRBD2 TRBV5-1 TGCGCCAGCAGCTTCGCTAGCGGGGGGGCAAAAGATACGCAGTATTTT CASSFASGGAKDTQYF
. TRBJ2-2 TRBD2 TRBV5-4 TGTGCCAGCAGCCCACTAGCGGGGTTTAGTACCGGGGAGCTGTTTTTT CASSPLAGFSTGELFF
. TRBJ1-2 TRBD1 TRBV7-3 TGTGCCAGCAGCCCGGAACCGGGACAGTTTTATAGTGGCTATGGCTACACCTTC CASSPEPGQFYSGYGYTF
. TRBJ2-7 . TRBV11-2 TGTGCCAGCAGCTTCGCAGGGTTCTACGAGCAGTACTTC CASSFAGFYEQYF
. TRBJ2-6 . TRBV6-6 TGTGCCACCCCAGCGAGCTCTGGGGCCAACGTCCTGACTTTC CATPASSGANVLTF
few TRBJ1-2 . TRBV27 TGTGCCAGCAGTTTATCCGTGGAGGGTAACTATGGCTACACCTTC CASSLSVEGNYGYTF
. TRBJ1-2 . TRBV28 TGTGCCAGCAGTTTGAGGCCAGGGCTATTTAGCTACACCTTC CASSLRPGLFSYTF
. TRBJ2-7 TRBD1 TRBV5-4 TGTGCCAGCAGCACCACCGGGACAGGGCCCCCCTACGAGCAGTACTTC CASSTTGTGPPYEQYF
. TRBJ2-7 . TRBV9 TGTGCCAGCAGCCCTCGGTACTTC CASSPRYF
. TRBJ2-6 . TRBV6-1 TGTGCCAGCAGTGAAGCTATCTCTGGGGCCAACGTCCTGACTTTC CASSEAISGANVLTF
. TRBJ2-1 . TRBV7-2 TGTGCCAGCAGCTTAGTAGGGAGTTCCTACAATGAGCAGTTCTTC CASSLVGSSYNEQFF
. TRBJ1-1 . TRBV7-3 TGTGCCAGCAGCTTAGAAGTAGGACAAGACGCTTTCTTT CASSLEVGQDAFF
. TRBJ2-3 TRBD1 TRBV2 TGTGCCAGCAGTGCCAGGACAGGGTTCACAGATACGCAGTATTTT CASSARTGFTDTQYF
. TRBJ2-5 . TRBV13 TGTGCCAGCAGCCCAGGTGGGGAGACCCAGTACTTC CASSPGGETQYF
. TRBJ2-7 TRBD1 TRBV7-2 TGTGCCAGCAGCGTGGACAGGGGCTCCTACTACGAGCAGTACTTC CASSVDRGSYYEQYF
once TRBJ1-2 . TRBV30 TGTGCCTGGAGTGTGTCAGCTAACTATGGCTACACCTTC CAWSVSANYGYTF
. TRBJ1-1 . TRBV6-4 TGTGCCAGCAGGGGGGCCGTGGGCACTGAAGCTTTCTTT CASRGAVGTEAFF
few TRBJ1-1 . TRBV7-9 TGTGCCAGCAGCTACGGAGGTGAAGCTTTCTTT CASSYGGEAFF